The 8 T cell receptor beta chains reported below all come from one sample, sequenced in a study of identical twins. One entry per CDR3 protein results from TCRdb running MiXCR on the 5' RACE reads. Of some 760,000 distinct CDR3 sequences in the sample, approximately 18% were seen once. A further study also used this sample, focusing on T cells expressing NK-cell markers.

Sequenced material: PBMCs. These receptors all stem from a young woman in good health.

CDR3 nucleotides: TGTGCCAGCAGCTTGACCGAGGCTAACTATGGCTACACCTTC. Protein product: CASSLTEANYGYTF. The chain employs TRBV11-2 and TRBJ1-2; D unclear. The CDR3 consists of 14 residues. Germline assignment: CDR1 SGHAT and CDR2 FQNNGV. V shed 3 bases and J shed 0 bases, with 8 bases lying between them.

This clonotype showed up many times. The rearrangement joins TRBV4-3 to TRBJ1-2; D call uncertain. Germline V gene data show CDR1 as LGHNA and CDR2 as YSLEER. Trimming cost V 0 bases and J 4 bases, with 12 bases left between them. CDR3 length: 15 residues. The CDR3 DNA reads as TGCGCCAGCAGCCAAGATAACAGCCGAGCCTATGGCTACACCTTC. It translates to CASSQDNSRAYGYTF.

The chain combines TRBV20-1 with TRBJ2-3, with 10 bases matching TRBD2. Trimming at V came to 5 bases and at J to 3 bases, leaving 11 bases not matched to a gene. The CDR3 is 16 amino acids. Germline V gives CDR1 DFQATT, CDR2 SNEGSKA (reference sequence). This CDR3 is CSALLLAGGFTDTQYF. The CDR3 coding sequence is TGCAGTGCTCTACTTTTAGCGGGGGGCTTTACAGATACGCAGTATTTT.

This sequence joins TRBV27 and TRBJ2-1; 10 positions match TRBD1. From germline, CDR1 is MNHEY and CDR2 SMNVEV (reference sequence). The CDR3 runs to 15 residues. The junction had 5 bases not matched to a gene; V was cut back by 4 bases and J by 5 bases. CDR3 in DNA: TGTGCCAGCAGTTACCGGACAGGGGGGCACAATGAGCAGTTCTTC. Its translation is CASSYRTGGHNEQFF.

This clonotype was counted a few times. V and J are TRBV5-6 and TRBJ2-3, with 8 positions matching TRBD1. Unmatched junction bases numbered 4, after V lost 3 bases and J lost 4 bases. CDR3 size: 14 residues. Germline V gene sequence: CDR1 SGHDT, CDR2 YYEEEE. In DNA, the CDR3 is TGTGCCAGCAGCTGGAGACAGGGGCCAGATACGCAGTATTTT. Its protein product is CASSWRQGPDTQYF.

The chain recombines TRBV11-2 with TRBJ2-5, with 7 bases that match TRBD2. The ends lost 3 bases at V and 4 bases at J; junction bases unmatched: 5. Germline V gives CDR1 SGHAT, CDR2 FQNNGV. The CDR3 has 14 amino acids. For the CDR3, the DNA is TGTGCCAGCAGCTTCCCTAGCGGCCCAGAGACCCAGTACTTC. Encoded protein: CASSFPSGPETQYF. The whole variable domain, remainder taken from reference TRBV11-2 and TRBJ2-5, is EAGVAQSPRYKIIEKRQSVAFWCNPISGHATLYWYQQILGQGPKLLIQFQNNGVVDDSQLPKDRFSAERLKGVDSTLKIQPAKLEDSAVYLCASSFPSGPETQYFGPGTRLLVL.

This clonotype was detected a few times. J is TRBJ2-7 and V is TRBV7-9; possible D gene TRBD1, 6 bases. CDR1 is SEHNR and CDR2 is FQNEAQ in the germline V gene (reference sequence). Trimming took off 3 bases at V and 6 bases at J, with 12 bases between the two ends. The CDR3 has 13 residues. Here the CDR3 reads CASSFNRETEQYF. Here the CDR3 DNA reads TGTGCCAGCAGCTTTAACAGGGAGACCGAGCAGTACTTC.

The chain is built from TRBV15 and TRBJ1-2; no definite D call. Germline values: CDR1 LNHNV, CDR2 YYDKDF (reference sequence). Between the trimmed V and J ends, which lost 3 bases and 2 bases, there was a span of 7 bases. CDR3 length equals 13 residues. This chain's CDR3 is CATSSTRNYGYTF. As DNA, the CDR3 is TGTGCCACCAGCAGCACCCGGAACTATGGCTACACCTTC.